A selection of T cell receptor beta chains follows, all from one sample in a study of beta chain features in type 1 diabetes. TCRdb's table, derived via immunoSEQ multiplex PCR, lists solely in-frame clones and lacks some. The sample yields under 20,000 clones, over 40% seen once. The sequenced sample was stem cell memory CD4+ T cells from blood. These receptors were taken from a woman aged 40 to 55 in good health. The CDR3 runs from the conserved cysteine through the conserved F or W. Each record gives: CDR3 DNA, CDR3 protein, D gene, clone size, V gene, J gene. A D gene is named only where the DNA matches it firmly. Size is stated for part of the rows, as once, few or many counts, or as a class when the clone is expanded.

cdr3_nt: TGCGCCAGCAGCCAAGATTCAGCAGGGACTCATGGCTACACCTTC; cdr3_aa: CASSQDSAGTHGYTF; d_call: NA; clone_size: NA; v_call: TRBV4-3; j_call: TRBJ1-2
cdr3_nt: TGTGCCAGCAGTGAACCTGGGAGGGGCAATCAGCCCCAGCATTTT; cdr3_aa: CASSEPGRGNQPQHF; d_call: NA; clone_size: NA; v_call: TRBV25-1; j_call: TRBJ1-5
cdr3_nt: TGCGCCAGCAGCGAGGGTGGGGACACCGGGGAGCTGTTTTTT; cdr3_aa: CASSEGGDTGELFF; d_call: NA; clone_size: NA; v_call: TRBV5-1; j_call: TRBJ2-2
cdr3_nt: TGTGCCAGCAGCTTCGGACTAGCGGGGGTGAACACCGGGGAGCTGTTTTTT; cdr3_aa: CASSFGLAGVNTGELFF; d_call: TRBD2; clone_size: once; v_call: TRBV7-9; j_call: TRBJ2-2
cdr3_nt: TGTGCCAGCCAAGTCAGGGGTCCAGATACGCAGTATTTT; cdr3_aa: CASQVRGPDTQYF; d_call: NA; clone_size: NA; v_call: TRBV6-5; j_call: TRBJ2-3
cdr3_nt: TGTGCCAGCAGCCGAGCGGGGGCGAACACCGGGGAGCTGTTTTTT; cdr3_aa: CASSRAGANTGELFF; d_call: TRBD2; clone_size: few; v_call: TRBV6-5; j_call: TRBJ2-2
cdr3_nt: TGTGCCAGCAGTTCGGCGGCTATTAACACTGAAGCTTTCTTT; cdr3_aa: CASSSAAINTEAFF; d_call: NA; clone_size: NA; v_call: TRBV28; j_call: TRBJ1-1
cdr3_nt: TGTGCCAGCAGCCTAGCGGGGGGCTACGAGCAGTACTTC; cdr3_aa: CASSLAGGYEQYF; d_call: TRBD2; clone_size: once; v_call: TRBV7-9; j_call: TRBJ2-7
cdr3_nt: TGTGCCAGCAGCTTCCGGGACAGGGAAGAGGTTCGCAATCAGCCCCAGCATTTT; cdr3_aa: CASSFRDREEVRNQPQHF; d_call: TRBD1; clone_size: few; v_call: TRBV7-6; j_call: TRBJ1-5
cdr3_nt: TGCGCCAGCAGCTTGTGGACAGCCAACAATGAGCAGTTCTTC; cdr3_aa: CASSLWTANNEQFF; d_call: NA; clone_size: NA; v_call: TRBV5-1; j_call: TRBJ2-1
cdr3_nt: TGCGCCAGCAGCCCCTGGGGGGATAGCAATCAGCCCCAGCATTTT; cdr3_aa: CASSPWGDSNQPQHF; d_call: NA; clone_size: NA; v_call: TRBV5-1; j_call: TRBJ1-5
cdr3_nt: TGTGCCAGCAGTGACAATAGCGGGGGGCGGGTCACCGGGGAGCTGTTTTTT; cdr3_aa: CASSDNSGGRVTGELFF; d_call: TRBD2; clone_size: NA; v_call: TRBV25-1; j_call: TRBJ2-2
cdr3_nt: TGTGCCAGCAGCGAACTACTCCGGGTAACCTACGAGCAGTACTTC; cdr3_aa: CASSELLRVTYEQYF; d_call: NA; clone_size: NA; v_call: TRBV7-2; j_call: TRBJ2-7
cdr3_nt: TGTGCCAGCAGCTGGGACCCGACAGGGCTCCAAGAGACCCAGTACTTC; cdr3_aa: CASSWDPTGLQETQYF; d_call: TRBD1; clone_size: NA; v_call: TRBV5-4; j_call: TRBJ2-5
cdr3_nt: TGTGCCAGCAGCCCTCGACGGGGCGAGCAGTACTTC; cdr3_aa: CASSPRRGEQYF; d_call: NA; clone_size: NA; v_call: TRBV11-2; j_call: TRBJ2-7
cdr3_nt: TGTGCCAGCAGCTCAACGACAGGGCCCACGATGTCCCAGCATTTT; cdr3_aa: CASSSTTGPTMSQHF; d_call: TRBD1; clone_size: NA; v_call: TRBV11-2; j_call: TRBJ1-5